This entry describes one TCR beta chain. What antigen it recognizes has not been identified. Per-nucleotide qualities are absent, and no much larger clonotype sits a single base away. Receptors were amplified or captured by the immunoSEQ multiplex PCR assay. TCRdb retrieved this table from immuneACCESS and kept in-frame rearrangements only. Not all clones are present; in checked studies, unresolved V genes account for under half, and no reason is known for the remainder. The sample includes hundreds of thousands of clones, with roughly 90% observed a single time. The top ten constitute around 0.0099% of the sample. The cysteine opens and the phenylalanine closes a CDR3 of 14 amino acids. Only CDR3 DNA is held: 42 bases, read in frame from base 1. Sequences MDHEN (CDR1) and SYDVKM (CDR2) are obtained from the germline V gene. Ends trimmed: V by 5 bases, J by 5 bases; bases unmatched to a gene: 6. The sample belongs to a study of shared T cell receptors in the human thymus (dated by TCRdb to the early 2020s). In the study overall: The study examined how the human thymus generates shared, self-reactive T-cell receptor alpha chains.

This sample also appeared in a second study, on human thymus T cells. As that second paper reports: Immunologically healthy infants undergoing open corrective cardiac surgery for congenital heart defects in Finland were used as donors. The thymus tissue came from surgical resects taken out during corrective cardiac surgery. Usage of V and J gene segments appeared to be biased in both the thymic and the peripheral blood repertoires. According to the related research, thymic TCR repertoires were highly overlapping among unrelated individuals. The study characterized TCR alpha and beta repertoires from fewer than ten infant thymus samples and a few related peripheral blood samples. The cohort included over five male and a couple of female infants, with donor ages spanning 7 to 244 days. Thymocytes were freed from the tissue by mechanical means and kept at -70 degrees C as pellets of roughly 9-30 million cells. A QIAsymphony instrument was used to extract genomic DNA from the frozen cell pellets. Using the immunoSEQ multiplex PCR assay, the TCRB and TCRAD loci were amplified from a standardized quantity of quality-controlled genomic DNA. The amplicons spanned the V(D)J region and were long enough to cover the CDR3 and allow V and J genes to be identified. The commercial immunoSEQ service was used to sequence amplicons on an Illumina platform. Primer bias and sequencing errors were corrected as previously described, and TCRAD and TCRB definitions were based on the IMGT database. The repertoires were analysed using immunoSEQ Analyzer 3.0 and VDJTools for basic statistics, V/J segment usage, diversity estimates, rarefaction and pairwise overlap. Chao1, ChaoE, Efron-Thisted, Shannon and inverse Simpson indices were used to estimate diversity, which was also estimated on datasets down-sampled to the smallest sample. For repertoire overlap, CDR3 nucleotide sequence, V gene and J gene had to match strictly, and clustering was done by Jaccard-based multidimensional scaling. On average, thymus samples yielded about 810,000 unique TCRB clonotypes, whereas blood samples yielded about 84,000.

The chain is encoded by TRBV28 joined to TRBJ2-7; 10 central bases correspond to TRBD1. This clonotype originated in a boy younger than two with a congenital heart defect. Donor details come from another sample of the same person, matched by shared clones. The sequenced sample consisted of thymocytes. The DNA sequence is as follows: TGTGCCAGCAGTGACGGACAGGGGGAGGACGAGCAGTACTTC. It translates to CASSDGQGEDEQYF. With the portions outside the CDR3 filled from the reference TRBV28 and TRBJ2-7 genes, the complete variable region becomes DVKVTQSSRYLVKRTGEKVFLECVQDMDHENMFWYRQDPGLGLRLIYFSYDVKMKEKGDIPEGYSVSREKKERFSLILESASTNQTSMYLCASSDGQGEDEQYFGPGTRLTVT.